These 11 T cell receptor beta chains originate from one sample sequenced in a study of OX40 agonist ivuxolimab in advanced cancers. TCRdb's table, derived via immunoSEQ multiplex PCR, lists solely in-frame clones and lacks some. Among more than 85,000 clones listed, around 88% were seen once. The specimen comprised CD4+ or CD8+ T cells sorted from blood, sampled in a trial of the OX40 agonist ivuxolimab. The receptors here all came from an adult with an advanced solid tumor such as melanoma, head and neck, liver or kidney cancer.

The chain recombines TRBV5-5 with TRBJ2-7; D call uncertain. The CDR3 has 15 amino acids. The germline V gene has CDR1 SGHKS and CDR2 YYEKEE (reference sequence). The V end was cut by 0 bases, the J end by 0 bases, with 10 bases between. CDR3 region: CASSLAPLSSYEQYF. The CDR3 DNA reads as TGTGCCAGCAGCTTGGCCCCCCTGAGCTCCTACGAGCAGTACTTC.

This sequence joins TRBV25-1 and TRBJ1-1, with a possible D match to TRBD1 (5 bases). The CDR3 covers 13 residues. Trimming took 8 bases from V and 1 from J, leaving 11 bases between them. CDR1 and CDR2 from the germline V gene are MGHDK and SYGVNS. CDR3 region: CASAKGRNTEAFF. The CDR3 nucleotides read TGTGCCAGCGCCAAGGGGCGGAACACTGAAGCTTTCTTT.

The chain has TRBV29-1 and TRBJ1-4; D uncertain. The germline gives CDR1 SQVTM, CDR2 ANQGSEA. The ends were cut back, 4 bases at V and 5 bases at J, with 8 bases in the middle. This CDR3 contains 12 residues. The CDR3 spells CSVVGENEKLFF. In DNA, the CDR3 is TGCAGCGTTGTTGGAGAGAATGAAAAACTGTTTTTT.

The rearrangement links TRBV19 to TRBJ2-6; no definite D call. Germline CDR1 and CDR2: LNHDA and SQIVND (reference sequence). Between the trimmed V and J ends, which lost 3 bases and 2 bases, there was a span of 2 bases. The CDR3 spans 13 residues. In DNA form, the CDR3 reads TGTGCCAGTAGTATTACTGGGGCCAACGTCCTGACTTTC. Protein sequence: CASSITGANVLTF.

Of note for this clone: It is likely a read error, because the conserved phenylalanine at the end of the CDR3 is missing. The chain joins TRBV9 to TRBJ1-6; no reliable D call. V was trimmed by 0 bases and J by 10 bases, leaving 14 bases between them. Germline V gene sequence: CDR1 SGDLS, CDR2 YYNGEE. The CDR3 loop spans 15 amino acids. The CDR3: CASSVGVGPRSPLHL. Here the CDR3 DNA reads TGTGCCAGCAGCGTAGGGGTAGGGCCAAGGTCACCCCTCCACCTT.

The chain links TRBV7-2 to TRBJ1-1, with 10 bases aligning to TRBD1. Trimming at V came to 2 bases and at J to 10 bases, leaving 10 bases not matched to a gene. The V gene's germline CDR1 is SGHTA and CDR2 FQGNSA. The CDR3 has 15 residues. The CDR3 here is CASSLRQGAYRAAFF. In DNA form, the CDR3 reads TGTGCCAGCAGCTTAAGACAGGGGGCTTATCGGGCAGCTTTCTTT.

This clone was counted a single time. The genes are TRBV28 and TRBJ2-3; 7 nucleotides align to TRBD1. Germline loops: CDR1 MDHEN, CDR2 SYDVKM. The CDR3 is 12 residues long. After removal of 6 bases from V and 6 bases from J, the junction contained 3 bases not matched to a gene. The DNA for the CDR3 is TGTGCCAGCAGCACAGGGGTGGATACGCAGTATTTT. This gives the protein CASSTGVDTQYF.

The chain employs TRBV5-4 and TRBJ2-6, with D hard to call. The CDR3 length is 16 residues. V was shortened by 8 bases and J by 4 bases, with 19 bases between the two germline ends. The V gene's germline CDR1 is SGHNT and CDR2 YYREEE (reference sequence). CDR3 sequence (DNA): TGTGCCAGTGAGCCAAGTCTCACCACCGGGGCCAACGTCCTGACTTTC. Translating gives CASEPSLTTGANVLTF.

The V call is TRBV4-3, the J call TRBJ1-5; TRBD1 might be the D (5 bases). Germline CDR1 reads LGHNA; CDR2 reads YSLEER. Trimming left V 0 bases short and J 7 bases short, with 10 bases between. The CDR3 sequence is 14 residues long. CDR3 protein: CASSQDGGEQPQHF. Written as DNA, the CDR3 is TGCGCCAGCAGCCAAGACGGAGGGGAGCAGCCCCAGCATTTT.

This rearrangement joins TRBV7-9 to TRBJ1-2; the match to TRBD1 covers 9 bases. Germline V CDR1 and CDR2: SEHNR, FQNEAQ (reference sequence). This CDR3 has 15 residues. V was pared by 5 bases and J by 3 bases, with 7 bases of the junction left unmatched. CDR3 in amino acids: CASSLGQGPYYGYTF. CDR3 DNA: TGTGCCAGCAGCCTTGGACAGGGGCCATACTATGGCTACACCTTC.

The chain uses TRBV9 and TRBJ1-2; TRBD1 might be the D (5 bases). Looked up from germline, CDR1 is SGDLS and CDR2 is YYNGEE. V was pared by 0 bases and J by 4 bases, with 16 bases between. The CDR3 has 16 amino acids. This CDR3 reads CASSVDSRAELYGYTF. CDR3 nucleotide sequence: TGTGCCAGCAGCGTAGATTCCAGGGCCGAGCTCTATGGCTACACCTTC.